This T cell receptor (beta chain) was found in a study of blood T cell repertoires in COVID-19. About the study: COVID-19 samples from acute and convalescent phases originated in the United States, Italy and Spain. T cells, B-cell-depleted T cells, or PBMCs supplied cDNA or gDNA.

This clone appeared a single time. Germline-derived CDR1 and CDR2 are DFQATT and SNEGSKA (reference sequence). This CDR3 has 16 amino acids. Trimming took off 3 bases at V and 3 bases at J, with 19 bases between the two ends. Patients at the Seattle site were enrolled during active infection and followed longitudinally. Per the original data handling: Reference gene primer amplification in the assay estimated nucleated cell counts. Profiling relied on immunoSEQ multiplex PCR, and the TCRdb table lists in-frame clones only, not all of them. V, J and clone size are taken as reported in that table, and D and trimming were inferred from the DNA itself. The table includes 350,000 to 450,000 clones, about 88% detected once.

This chain uses TRBV20-1 with TRBJ2-3, with D perhaps TRBD2 (6 bases). The sample taken for sequencing was peripheral blood. This receptor was taken from a woman aged 60 to 75 with COVID-19, enrolled during active disease. The CDR3 DNA is TGCAGTGCTAGTGACCCGGGGGTGGGCGCGACAGATACGCAGTATTTT. The encoded protein is CSASDPGVGATDTQYF.